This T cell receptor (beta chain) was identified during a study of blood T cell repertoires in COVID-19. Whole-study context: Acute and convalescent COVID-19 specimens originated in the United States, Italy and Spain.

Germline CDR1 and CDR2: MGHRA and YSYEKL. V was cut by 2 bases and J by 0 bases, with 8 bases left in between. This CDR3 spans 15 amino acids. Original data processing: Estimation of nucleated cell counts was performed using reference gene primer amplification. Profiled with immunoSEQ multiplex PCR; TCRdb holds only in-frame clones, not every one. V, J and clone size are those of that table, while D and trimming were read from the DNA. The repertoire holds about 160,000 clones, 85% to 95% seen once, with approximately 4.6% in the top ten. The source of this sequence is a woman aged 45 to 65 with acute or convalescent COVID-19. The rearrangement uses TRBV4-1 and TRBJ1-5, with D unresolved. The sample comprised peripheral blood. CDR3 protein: CASSQKQSSNQPQHF. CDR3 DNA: TGCGCCAGCAGCCAAAAACAGAGTAGCAATCAGCCCCAGCATTTT.